The source of this T cell receptor (beta chain) is a study of T cell repertoires in cytomegalovirus infection (dated by TCRdb to about 2019). About the study as a whole: Because public TCR beta signatures pointed to carriage of CMV infection together with the matching HLA type, the HLA type of each donor mattered for the analysis. Study-wide conclusions, independent of this receptor: In both this cohort and an independent cohort of approximately 350 donors, the cumulative frequency of public TCR beta family members distinguished carriers of CMV infection plus the relevant HLA type. The ex vivo response was dominated by HLA-C-restricted CMV-specific TCR beta clonotypes, which also provided the single most frequent clonotype in two of eight donors.

These reads were obtained on an Illumina HiSeq 1500. The public reads were run again by TCRdb, first through fastp at Q25 and then through MiXCR, and only productive beta chains were kept. Every CDR3 protein is listed once, alongside the most common genes and DNA of its rows. This sample is represented by 150,000 to 200,000 distinct CDR3 sequences; roughly 19% of them were singletons. Of the sample, less than 3% falls within the top ten clones. This clonotype was counted ten times or more. The specificity of this receptor is unknown. The input lacks base qualities; no much larger clone sits a single base away. V lost 0 bases and J lost 7 bases, and the count of bases not matched to a germline gene is 8. Sequences SGHAT (CDR1) and FQNNGV (CDR2) are obtained from the germline V gene. Measured from the cysteine to the phenylalanine, the CDR3 is 16 residues long. Only the CDR3 part of the read is kept: 48 bases, read in frame from the first base.

The source is a human donor in good health (CMV status not recorded). Some clones in this sample may be carry-over from other donors' samples. The rearrangement combines TRBV11-2 with TRBJ2-3; 9 middle bases align to TRBD2. The sample was PBMCs. The nucleotides read TGTGCCAGCAGCTTAGACCCGCGGGGGGGCCTAAATACGCAGTATTTT. Translation gives CASSLDPRGGLNTQYF. The entire variable domain, with the stretches around the CDR3 drawn from the reference TRBV11-2 and TRBJ2-3 proteins, is EAGVAQSPRYKIIEKRQSVAFWCNPISGHATLYWYQQILGQGPKLLIQFQNNGVVDDSQLPKDRFSAERLKGVDSTLKIQPAKLEDSAVYLCASSLDPRGGLNTQYFGPGTRLTVL.